This T cell receptor (beta chain) is from a study of response to subunit inactivated influenza vaccine. Germline assignment: CDR1 MNHNS and CDR2 SASEGT. V was trimmed by 7 bases and J by 6 bases, leaving 19 bases between them. The CDR3 is 16 residues long. A word on this clonotype: The antigen is not known.

TCRdb fed the RT-PCR reads into MiXCR, producing one record per CDR3 protein. The table includes approximately 230,000 distinct CDR3 sequences, 9% to 15% detected once. Points from the study as a whole: Authors suggested each seasonal flu vaccination may recruit only limited numbers of new T cells.

The rearrangement links TRBV6-1 to TRBJ1-6; D possibly corresponds to TRBD1 (6 bases). The source material was non-naive T cells sorted from PBMCs, sampled 14 to 15 days before vaccination. This receptor was obtained from a man aged 50 or older who received an inactivated influenza vaccine. In DNA, the CDR3 is TGTGCCAGCACCCCCTTCCGGCAGGGGACTAATTCACCCCTCCACTTT. Encoded protein: CASTPFRQGTNSPLHF.